These T cell receptor beta chains were read from a single sample in a study of T cell responses to AZD1222 COVID-19 vaccine. Profiling relied on immunoSEQ multiplex PCR, and the TCRdb table lists in-frame clones only, not all of them. The sample includes some 60,000 clones, about three quarters of them seen just once. Sequenced here: peripheral blood, sampled 28 days after the second AZD1222 dose. These TCRs come from an adult who received the AZD1222 COVID-19 vaccine. CDR3s include the opening cysteine and the closing phenylalanine or tryptophan. The D gene is left open where the match is weak. For some rows the clone size is stated as once, few or many, or as a class when expanded; others skip it.

size: NA; V: TRBV6-2/TRBV6-3; J: TRBJ2-7; D: NA; DNA: TGTGCCAGCAGTTACTCCAGGTGGCCCTCCTACGAGCAGTACTTC; CDR3: CASSYSRWPSYEQYF
size: NA; V: TRBV28; J: TRBJ2-7; D: NA; DNA: TGTGCCAGCAGTTTACCGATGAGCTCCTACGAGCAGTACTTC; CDR3: CASSLPMSSYEQYF
size: NA; V: TRBV10-3; J: TRBJ2-1; D: NA; DNA: TGTGCCATACAGATCGCTGGGGGACCACCATCCTACAATGAGCAGTTCTTC; CDR3: CAIQIAGGPPSYNEQFF
size: NA; V: TRBV5-1; J: TRBJ1-2; D: TRBD1; DNA: TGCGCCAGCAGCACACAGGGGGCGCAGGGCTACACCTTC; CDR3: CASSTQGAQGYTF
size: NA; V: TRBV7-6; J: TRBJ2-5; D: TRBD1; DNA: TGTGCCAGCAGCATTGGGGGGGGACAGGGGATGCAGACCCAGTACTTC; CDR3: CASSIGGGQGMQTQYF
size: few; V: TRBV21-1; J: TRBJ1-2; D: NA; DNA: TGTGCCAGCAGCGGACACGGGATATACTATGGCTACACCTTC; CDR3: CASSGHGIYYGYTF
size: NA; V: TRBV7-6; J: TRBJ2-7; D: NA; DNA: TGTGCCAGCAGCTCCCGGACCCTAAGCTCCTACGAGCAGTACTTC; CDR3: CASSSRTLSSYEQYF
size: NA; V: TRBV5-1; J: TRBJ1-1; D: NA; DNA: TGCGCCAGCAGCTTGGACCCCGGGACACAAACCGAAGCTTTCTTT; CDR3: CASSLDPGTQTEAFF
size: NA; V: TRBV6-5; J: TRBJ1-2; D: NA; DNA: TGTGCCAGCAGTTCCGCTAACCCGACAGCGGGCTACACCTTC; CDR3: CASSSANPTAGYTF
size: NA; V: TRBV19; J: TRBJ1-1; D: NA; DNA: TGTGCCAGTAGCCCACGACGGCTGAACACTGAAGCTTTCTTT; CDR3: CASSPRRLNTEAFF
size: NA; V: TRBV15; J: TRBJ2-5; D: TRBD1; DNA: TGTGCCACCAGCAGGACAGGGGTTGAAGAGACCCAGTACTTC; CDR3: CATSRTGVEETQYF
size: NA; V: TRBV2; J: TRBJ1-5; D: TRBD1; DNA: TGTGCCAGCAGCTCCACAGGGGGCAATCAGCCCCAGCATTTT; CDR3: CASSSTGGNQPQHF
size: few; V: TRBV7-9; J: TRBJ2-7; D: TRBD1; DNA: TGTGCCAGCAGCTTTCGGACAGGGTCCTACGAGCAGTACTTC; CDR3: CASSFRTGSYEQYF
size: once; V: TRBV29-1; J: TRBJ2-1; D: TRBD2; DNA: TGCAGCGTTGACGGACTAGCGGGGGGGAATTCCTACAATGAGCAGTTCTTC; CDR3: CSVDGLAGGNSYNEQFF
size: NA; V: TRBV29-1; J: TRBJ2-2; D: TRBD1; DNA: TGCAGCGCCACCGGGACAGGTGACACCGGGGAGCTGTTTTTT; CDR3: CSATGTGDTGELFF
size: NA; V: TRBV9; J: TRBJ2-1; D: TRBD2; DNA: TGTGCCAGCAGCGTAGGGACTAGCGGGGGGGCCCCCAATGAGCAGTTCTTC; CDR3: CASSVGTSGGAPNEQFF
size: NA; V: TRBV4-1; J: TRBJ1-1; D: NA; DNA: TGCGCCAGCAGCCAAGATCGGGAGAGGATGGCGGGGTTGAACACTGAAGCTTTCTTT; CDR3: CASSQDRERMAGLNTEAFF
size: few; V: TRBV18; J: TRBJ1-2; D: NA; DNA: TGTGCCAGCTCACGTTCGGCCCTCGAGGGCCATGGCTACACCTTC; CDR3: CASSRSALEGHGYTF
size: NA; V: TRBV29-1; J: TRBJ2-1; D: NA; DNA: TGCAGCGTTCCCTCGAGCTCCTACAATGAGCAGTTCTTC; CDR3: CSVPSSSYNEQFF
size: NA; V: TRBV7-6; J: TRBJ2-1; D: NA; DNA: TGTGCCAGCAGCTTAGGGGGAGCGACTAGTCTTGAGCAGTTCTTC; CDR3: CASSLGGATSLEQFF
size: NA; V: TRBV7-9; J: TRBJ1-1; D: NA; DNA: TGTGCCAGCAGCTTACGGGGGTCCGGGAACACTGAAGCTTTCTTT; CDR3: CASSLRGSGNTEAFF
size: NA; V: TRBV5-6; J: TRBJ1-6; D: NA; DNA: TGTGCCAGCAGCTTGAGCAGGGCCGATTCACCCCTCCACTTT; CDR3: CASSLSRADSPLHF
size: NA; V: TRBV19; J: TRBJ2-2; D: NA; DNA: TGTGCCAGTAGTATGAGGGCAGGTAGCGCCGGGGAGCTGTTTTTT; CDR3: CASSMRAGSAGELFF
size: NA; V: TRBV3-1/TRBV3-2; J: TRBJ2-2; D: NA; DNA: TGTGCCAGCAGCCGGGACGCTACGAACACCGGGGAGCTGTTTTTT; CDR3: CASSRDATNTGELFF
size: NA; V: TRBV7-2; J: TRBJ1-5; D: NA; DNA: TGTGCCAGCAGCTTAGGCAGAGAATCCCAGCCCCAGCATTTT; CDR3: CASSLGRESQPQHF
size: NA; V: TRBV5-1; J: TRBJ1-6; D: NA; DNA: TGCGCCAGCAGCTTGGGGGCAGGCATTAATTCACCCCTCCACTTT; CDR3: CASSLGAGINSPLHF
size: few; V: TRBV15; J: TRBJ1-4; D: NA; DNA: TGTGCCACCAGCGGACGGGGCGCCGGGGCTAATGAAAAACTGTTTTTT; CDR3: CATSGRGAGANEKLFF
size: NA; V: TRBV6-5; J: TRBJ1-3; D: TRBD1; DNA: TGTGCCAGCAGACCCGACAGGGGTTCTGGAAACACCATATATTTT; CDR3: CASRPDRGSGNTIYF
size: NA; V: TRBV5-4; J: TRBJ2-3; D: NA; DNA: TGTGCCAGCAGCTTGGCTGCTGAGAGCACAGATACGCAGTATTTT; CDR3: CASSLAAESTDTQYF
size: few; V: TRBV7-2; J: TRBJ1-1; D: NA; DNA: TGTGCCAGCAGCGACAGCCCGAACACTGAAGCTTTCTTT; CDR3: CASSDSPNTEAFF
size: NA; V: TRBV19; J: TRBJ2-1; D: NA; DNA: TGTGCCAGTAGTATAAGTCGACAGGAAAACAATGAGCAGTTCTTC; CDR3: CASSISRQENNEQFF
size: NA; V: TRBV18; J: TRBJ2-2; D: NA; DNA: TGTGCCAGCTCACCACCCAACACCGGGGAGCTGTTTTTT; CDR3: CASSPPNTGELFF
size: NA; V: TRBV20-1; J: TRBJ1-2; D: NA; DNA: TGCAGTGCTAGGACTTACTATGGCTACACCTTC; CDR3: CSARTYYGYTF
size: NA; V: TRBV4-3; J: TRBJ2-5; D: NA; DNA: TGCGCCAGCAGCCAAGATAGGGGGGTTTCGGGCGAGACCCAGTACTTC; CDR3: CASSQDRGVSGETQYF
size: once; V: TRBV24-1; J: TRBJ1-5; D: NA; DNA: TGTGCCACCAGTGAGGGACTTCGGGGAGACAATCAGCCCCAGCATTTT; CDR3: CATSEGLRGDNQPQHF
size: NA; V: TRBV29-1; J: TRBJ2-1; D: TRBD1; DNA: TGCAGCGTAGCGGGCAGGGGGCTTTGGCATGAGCAGTTCTTC; CDR3: CSVAGRGLWHEQFF
size: few; V: TRBV6-4; J: TRBJ2-2; D: TRBD1; DNA: TGTGCCAGCAGTCCCGGGACAGGGAGCCCCTCACTCAACACCGGGGAGCTGTTTTTT; CDR3: CASSPGTGSPSLNTGELFF
size: once; V: TRBV20-1; J: TRBJ2-3; D: TRBD1; DNA: TGCAGTGCTAGTCAGGGGGCAGATACGCAGTATTTT; CDR3: CSASQGADTQYF
size: NA; V: TRBV6-5; J: TRBJ1-4; D: NA; DNA: TGTGCCAGCAGTCCCAGGGGAGCTAATGAAAAACTGTTTTTT; CDR3: CASSPRGANEKLFF
size: NA; V: TRBV10-3; J: TRBJ1-2; D: NA; DNA: TGTGCCATCAGTGAGAGAACGGAGACCTATGGCTACACCTTC; CDR3: CAISERTETYGYTF
size: once; V: TRBV5-1; J: TRBJ1-1; D: TRBD1; DNA: TGCGCCAGCAGCTTGACAGGGGTAACTGAAGCTTTCTTT; CDR3: CASSLTGVTEAFF
size: NA; V: TRBV7-7; J: TRBJ2-1; D: TRBD1; DNA: TGTGCCAGCAGCCTCGACAGGGGGGGAGACAATGAGCAGTTCTTC; CDR3: CASSLDRGGDNEQFF
size: NA; V: TRBV29-1; J: TRBJ2-5; D: TRBD1; DNA: TGCAGCGAGGGCCGACAGGGGAGAGAGACCCAGTACTTC; CDR3: CSEGRQGRETQYF
size: NA; V: TRBV19; J: TRBJ1-5; D: NA; DNA: TGTGCCAGTTCCAAGGGGCCGGGACAGCCCCAGCATTTT; CDR3: CASSKGPGQPQHF
size: NA; V: TRBV13; J: TRBJ2-7; D: NA; DNA: TGTGCCAGCAGCCCAAAGACGGTCACCTACGAGCAGTACTTC; CDR3: CASSPKTVTYEQYF
size: NA; V: TRBV5-8; J: TRBJ1-2; D: NA; DNA: TGTGCCAGCAGCTTACAGGGTAACTATGGCTACACCTTC; CDR3: CASSLQGNYGYTF
size: NA; V: TRBV6-5; J: TRBJ1-3; D: TRBD1; DNA: TGTGCCAGCAGGCGTGACAGGGAGAAGGGAAACACCATATATTTT; CDR3: CASRRDREKGNTIYF
size: NA; V: TRBV29-1; J: TRBJ2-2; D: NA; DNA: TGCAGCGCCTCTTACCGGACAGCTCTTACCGGGGAGCTGTTTTTT; CDR3: CSASYRTALTGELFF
size: few; V: TRBV5-8; J: TRBJ1-5; D: NA; DNA: TGTGCCAGCAGCCCCGGCGTGGCCGGGGATCAGCCCCAGCATTTT; CDR3: CASSPGVAGDQPQHF
size: few; V: TRBV2; J: TRBJ1-6; D: TRBD1; DNA: TGTGCCAGCATTATACCGGGACAGGGTAATTCACCCCTCCACTTT; CDR3: CASIIPGQGNSPLHF
size: NA; V: TRBV19; J: TRBJ1-1; D: NA; DNA: TGTGCCAGTAGTATGATGGTCGGCGGTGCTTTCTTT; CDR3: CASSMMVGGAFF
size: NA; V: TRBV29-1; J: TRBJ2-5; D: TRBD2; DNA: TGCAGCGTTGTTATTAGCGGGGGGCAAGAGACCCAGTACTTC; CDR3: CSVVISGGQETQYF
size: NA; V: TRBV28; J: TRBJ2-3; D: TRBD1; DNA: TGTGCCAGCAGTTTACGGGACAGGGGATGGACAGATACGCAGTATTTT; CDR3: CASSLRDRGWTDTQYF
size: NA; V: TRBV15; J: TRBJ2-5; D: NA; DNA: TGTGCCACCAGCAGAGGGGGCAACCAAGAGACCCAGTACTTC; CDR3: CATSRGGNQETQYF
size: few; V: TRBV12-3/TRBV12-4; J: TRBJ1-1; D: NA; DNA: TGTGCCAGCAGTCTCCAGGGAAGTTTCGCTTTCTTT; CDR3: CASSLQGSFAFF
size: NA; V: TRBV11-2; J: TRBJ2-5; D: TRBD2; DNA: TGTGCCAGCAGCTCCTGGACTAGCGGGGGCCAAGAGACCCAGTACTTC; CDR3: CASSSWTSGGQETQYF
size: NA; V: TRBV18; J: TRBJ1-2; D: NA; DNA: TGTGCCAGCTCATCAGGACAGAACTATGGCTACACCTTC; CDR3: CASSSGQNYGYTF
size: NA; V: TRBV5-1; J: TRBJ2-1; D: TRBD1; DNA: TGCGCCAGCAGCTTGGGACAGGGGGCGAGTGAGCAGTTCTTC; CDR3: CASSLGQGASEQFF
size: few; V: TRBV28; J: TRBJ1-2; D: NA; DNA: TGTGCCAGCAGTCAGGGCATTAACTATGGCTACACCTTC; CDR3: CASSQGINYGYTF
size: once; V: TRBV27; J: TRBJ1-4; D: NA; DNA: TGTGCCAGCCGGGGGGTTGGGGAGATCGATGAAAAACTGTTTTTT; CDR3: CASRGVGEIDEKLFF